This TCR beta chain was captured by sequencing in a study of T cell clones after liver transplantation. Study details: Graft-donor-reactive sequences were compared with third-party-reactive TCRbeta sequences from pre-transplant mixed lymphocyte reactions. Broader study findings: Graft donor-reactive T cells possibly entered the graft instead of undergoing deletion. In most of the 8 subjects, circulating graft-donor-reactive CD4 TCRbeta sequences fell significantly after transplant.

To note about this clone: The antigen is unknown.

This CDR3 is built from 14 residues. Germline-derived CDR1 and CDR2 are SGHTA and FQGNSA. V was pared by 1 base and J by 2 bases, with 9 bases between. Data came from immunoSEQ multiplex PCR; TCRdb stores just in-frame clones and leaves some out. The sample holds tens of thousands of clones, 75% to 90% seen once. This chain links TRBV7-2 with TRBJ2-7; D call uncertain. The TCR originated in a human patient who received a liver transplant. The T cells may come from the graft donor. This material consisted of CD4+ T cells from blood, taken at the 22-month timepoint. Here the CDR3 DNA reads TGTGCCAGCAGCTTAGGAGGTGGGCCCTACGAGCAGTACTTC. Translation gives CASSLGGGPYEQYF.